This T cell receptor beta chain was sequenced for a study of neurological immune-mediated disorders (dated by TCRdb to between 2018 and 2021). Some background on the complete study: Among the approximately 34 multiple sclerosis patients, around 31 had relapsing-remitting MS and 3 had secondary progressive MS. Longitudinal samples, technical triplicates and paired sorted CD4+ and CD8+ T-cell subsets, alongside PBMC samples, were included among the approximately 99 TCR-beta libraries. The cohort comprised approximately 67 subjects: approximately 15 HAM/TSP patients, roughly 34 multiple sclerosis patients and approximately 20 healthy controls. Using UMI-based sequencing, the study compared peripheral blood TCR-beta repertoires from patients with HTLV-I-associated myelopathy (HAM/TSP), patients with multiple sclerosis, and healthy controls. Findings and caveats that apply to the study as a whole: No identical CDR3 amino acid sequences were shared among expanded clones across subjects, suggesting private TCR-beta repertoires in all groups. The MS cluster showed no association with clinical or MRI features, and the authors stated that larger cohorts are needed. The highest TCR clonal expansion was observed in HAM/TSP patients, whereas the lowest was observed in MS patients, even when compared with healthy controls. In phylogenetic analysis, the repertoires of 18 of 34 MS patients grouped into a cluster of related CDR3 sequences, which suggests a possible signature at the repertoire level.

To synthesize cDNA, template-switch 5'RACE was performed with a primer carrying a 10-nucleotide random unique molecular identifier so that each TCR transcript was tagged. Over 190 million TCR-beta sequences, covering 15-18 subjects, were produced in each sequencing run. The RNeasy kit was used to extract total RNA. The KAPA Real-time Library Amplification kit was used to amplify TCR-beta VDJ regions with primers for the TCR constant region and the 5'RACE anchor. Sample indexes and Illumina adaptors were added in a first PCR, and a second PCR then increased library yield. After purification with Ampure beads, the TCR product of roughly 650 bp was size-selected on a 2% E-gel SizeSelection system. Library quality was checked on a Bioanalyzer, concentration was measured with Qubit, and libraries were quantified with the Kapa Library Quantification kit before pooling. Libraries were sequenced paired-end 2 x 150 bp on an Illumina HiSeq 2500. To increase sequence diversity, roughly 24-31% phiX was spiked into each library pool. In the paper's pipeline: Quality-filtered reads were processed with the UMI-based MiGEC pipeline, which removed over 75% of raw TCR sequences during error correction. IMGT germline references were used for alignment of VDJ genes, and clonotypes were defined by a unique CDR3 amino acid sequence together with V-J genes. Clonal expansion, Shannon diversity and CDR3 relatedness (CalcPairwiseDistances, ClusterSamples) were evaluated with VDJtools, and phylogenetic trees were built with CLCbio workbench. Using coefficient-of-variation modelling across technical triplicates, the study counted a clone as expanded if it had at least 8 unique UMIs. The public reads were run again by TCRdb, first through fastp at Q25 and then through MiXCR, and only productive beta chains were kept. Here each entry gathers all rows of one CDR3 protein and keeps the most common genes and DNA. These V and J calls are TCRdb output, not the study's own analysis. The sample table contains approximately 52,000 distinct CDR3 sequences; only one count was recorded for 3% to 4% of them. The ten largest clones take up approximately 5.8% of the sample.

Unsorted PBMC libraries were generated from 2 million PBMCs stored in RNAlater at -80 °C until RNA extraction. The multiple sclerosis patients were enrolled in a US clinical protocol that used magnetic resonance imaging to evaluate disease progression. Peripheral blood was subjected to Ficoll-Hypaque density gradient centrifugation to isolate PBMCs, which were then cryopreserved in liquid nitrogen. Relative to germline, V is missing 6 bases and J is missing 2 bases, with 8 bases of the junction outside any gene match. Per the germline V gene (reference sequence), MNHNY is the CDR1 and SVGAGI is the CDR2. The CDR3 measures 16 amino acids from cysteine to phenylalanine. The sequence is cut down to CDR3 DNA, 48 bases in frame from base 1. This clonotype was seen repeatedly, ten times or more. It has no known antigen specificity. Base quality data are lacking; no much larger clone is found one base away.

This sequence uses TRBV6-6 and TRBJ1-2; 11 bases in between match TRBD1. The receptor was isolated from a man aged 40-49 years with multiple sclerosis. Sequences were obtained from PBMCs. The bases are TGTGCCAGCAGACCCATTGGGGACAGGGGGAACTATGGCTACACCTTC. It is translated as CASRPIGDRGNYGYTF.